Each of the 19 T cell receptor beta chains below was sequenced from the same sample in a study of post-analysis software for immune sequencing data. Study observations and caveats: Compared with controls, patients had more of roughly five TRBV segments, including TRBV5-6, TRBV5-1 and TRBV20-1.

TCR beta cDNA libraries included unique molecular identifiers. TCRdb re-analysed the PCR reads in MiXCR, keeping a single row per CDR3 protein. The sample yields about half a million distinct CDR3 sequences, 34% seen once. Antigens for these TCRs are unknown. The source material was blood. The source is a girl aged 2 to 17 with multiple sclerosis.

The V and J genes are TRBV9 and TRBJ1-5; no clear D. Germline CDR1 and CDR2: SGDLS and YYNGEE. V was cut by 0 bases and J by 3 bases, with 10 bases left in between. This CDR3 region has 15 residues. The CDR3 loop is CASSVDAGPNQPQHF. CDR3 nucleotides: TGTGCCAGCAGCGTAGACGCTGGGCCCAATCAGCCCCAGCATTTT.

J is TRBJ2-1 and V is TRBV20-1; 10 nucleotides align to TRBD2. Germline CDR1 DFQATT, CDR2 SNEGSKA (reference sequence). J gave up 4 bases and V 0 bases, and 6 bases lay outside the gene matches. The CDR3 spans 16 residues. CDR3 sequence reads: CSARDHKRGGYNEQFF. Here the CDR3 DNA reads TGCAGTGCTAGAGATCACAAGCGGGGGGGGTACAATGAGCAGTTCTTC.

The chain employs TRBV18 and TRBJ2-7; 7 bases line up with TRBD1. This CDR3 has 16 residues. Germline CDR1 and CDR2: KGHSH and LQKENI. V was pared by 0 bases and J by 5 bases, with 10 bases of the junction left unmatched. The CDR3 DNA follows: TGTGCCAGCTCACCACCGCCAGGGGGTAATCCACACGAGCAGTACTTC. This encodes CASSPPPGGNPHEQYF.

This clonotype was counted only a few times. The chain carries TRBV20-1 and TRBJ2-5, with 7 bases aligning to TRBD1. The CDR3 runs 14 residues. The V and J ends lost 4 bases and 3 bases, in that order; junction bases with no gene match: 8. Germline V gene lookup returns CDR1 DFQATT and CDR2 SNEGSKA (reference sequence). CDR3 protein: CSAIPGQVEETQYF. CDR3 coding DNA: TGCAGTGCTATCCCAGGACAGGTAGAAGAGACCCAGTACTTC.

This rearrangement joins TRBV5-8 to TRBJ2-7; D might be TRBD2 (7 bases). This CDR3 region has 14 residues. V was clipped by 2 bases and J by 3 bases, with 12 bases between them. From germline, CDR1 is SGHTS and CDR2 YDEGEE. This CDR3 is CASSLGGAHYEQYF. The CDR3 DNA sequence: TGTGCCAGCAGCTTAGGGGGGGCCCACTACGAGCAGTACTTC.

V gene TRBV29-1 combines with J gene TRBJ2-5; TRBD1 matches at 7 bases. J gave up 3 bases and V 7 bases, and 5 bases lay outside the gene matches. The CDR3 runs to 12 residues. Germline V gives CDR1 SQVTM, CDR2 ANQGSEA. This CDR3 reads CSAGTVKETQYF. The CDR3 coding sequence is TGCAGCGCTGGGACAGTAAAAGAGACCCAGTACTTC.

The chain combines TRBV5-5 with TRBJ1-2; tentatively, D is TRBD1 (5 bases). CDR1 and CDR2 from the germline V gene are SGHKS and YYEKEE (reference sequence). This CDR3 is built from 17 residues. Trimming removed 4 bases at V and 4 bases at J, with 23 bases between. The CDR3 region has the DNA TGTGCCAGCAGCGGTGCCGTGGGTGACAGAATTTTCTATGGCTACACCTTC. Protein sequence: CASSGAVGDRIFYGYTF.

This chain joins TRBV6-1 and TRBJ1-2; tentatively, D is TRBD1 (5 bases). V gave up 2 bases and J gave up 6 bases, with 13 bases separating them. Germline V gene sequence: CDR1 MNHNS, CDR2 SASEGT. The CDR3 spans 14 residues. The CDR3, as DNA: TGTGCCAGCAGTGAACAGGGCGGGTTCCATGGCTACACCTTC. Protein: CASSEQGGFHGYTF.

This clonotype has only a few counts. The chain recombines TRBV20-1 with TRBJ2-2; D not resolved. Looked up from germline, CDR1 is DFQATT and CDR2 is SNEGSKA (reference sequence). This CDR3 comprises 15 residues. Trimming took off 3 bases at V and 3 bases at J, with 14 bases between the two ends. Here the CDR3 reads CSARIFGTDTGELFF. DNA of the CDR3: TGCAGTGCTAGGATTTTCGGAACCGACACCGGGGAGCTGTTTTTT.

This clonotype has a handful of counts. The chain links TRBV7-8 to TRBJ2-7; 9 nucleotides match TRBD1. The DNA end is more similar to TRBJ2-5, so the J call may be wrong. CDR1 is SGHVS, CDR2 FQNEAQ, per germline. There are 14 residues in the CDR3. The CDR3 DNA sequence: TGTGCCAGCAGGAAGGGACAGGGAAGAGAGACCCAGTACTTC. Its translation: CASRKGQGRETQYF.

This clonotype was seen only a few times. This chain links TRBV7-2 with TRBJ1-1; D is ambiguous. Germline CDR1 reads SGHTA; CDR2 reads FQGNSA. The CDR3 covers 13 residues. V was pared by 2 bases and J by 0 bases, with 4 bases between. CDR3: CASSLPVNTEAFF. The DNA for the CDR3 is TGTGCCAGCAGCTTACCGGTGAACACTGAAGCTTTCTTT.

The rearrangement links TRBV3-1 to TRBJ2-1, with 7 positions matching TRBD1. Germline lookup yields CDR1 LGHDT and CDR2 YNNKEL (reference sequence). V lost 6 bases and J lost 4; bases outside the gene matches: 9. This CDR3 spans 15 amino acids. CDR3: CASRGYGTAYNEQFF. The DNA for the CDR3 is TGTGCCAGCAGGGGATACGGGACAGCGTACAATGAGCAGTTCTTC.

This clonotype was seen a few times. V is TRBV7-3 and J is TRBJ2-5; 9 bases fit TRBD2. Germline V CDR1 and CDR2: SGHTA, FQGTGA. V trimming: 1 base; J trimming: 1 base; junction bases outside the gene matches: 4. CDR3 length: 16 amino acids. The CDR3 loop reads CASSLIGGGAQETQYF. CDR3 DNA: TGTGCCAGCAGCTTAATCGGCGGGGGGGCCCAAGAGACCCAGTACTTC.

The V gene is TRBV6-1, the J gene TRBJ2-3, with D unresolved. Germline loops: CDR1 MNHNS, CDR2 SASEGT. V was pared by 6 bases and J by 6 bases, with 13 bases between. This CDR3 spans 13 amino acids. CDR3 nucleotide sequence: TGTGCCAGCAGACTATTCCCCAGGGATACGCAGTATTTT. Protein sequence: CASRLFPRDTQYF.

The rearrangement links TRBV12-3 or TRBV12-4 to TRBJ2-3; D might be TRBD1 or TRBD2, each matching 5 bases. The ends were cut back, 5 bases at V and 6 bases at J, with 21 bases in the middle. This CDR3 is built from 16 residues. DNA of the CDR3: TGTGCCAGCAGTCCTAGGGGCGAGGGATCTGTGGATACGCAGTATTTT. Encoded protein: CASSPRGEGSVDTQYF.

J is TRBJ1-4 and V is TRBV28; no firm D call. V was clipped by 8 bases and J by 6 bases, with 13 bases between them. The CDR3 sequence is 13 residues long. The germline V gene encodes CDR1 MDHEN and CDR2 SYDVKM. CDR3 protein: CASRSSPDEKLFF. The CDR3 region has the DNA TGTGCCAGCCGCTCTAGCCCCGATGAAAAACTGTTTTTT.

The rearrangement links TRBV7-9 to TRBJ2-5; D tentatively reads TRBD1 or TRBD2 (6 bases each). Germline values: CDR1 SEHNR, CDR2 FQNEAQ (reference sequence). V was shortened by 0 bases and J by 1 base, with 12 bases between the two germline ends. The CDR3 is made up of 16 amino acids. The DNA of the CDR3 is TGTGCCAGCAGCTTAGCGATTGGGGGGCCCCAAGAGACCCAGTACTTC. Its translation is CASSLAIGGPQETQYF.

The chain has TRBV19 and TRBJ2-3; no clear D gene. The germline gives CDR1 LNHDA, CDR2 SQIVND (reference sequence). The CDR3 consists of 14 residues. Trimming stripped 4 bases from V and 3 bases from J, with 11 bases between. The CDR3 is CASSRKDATDTQYF. DNA for the CDR3: TGTGCCAGTAGTAGAAAAGACGCTACAGATACGCAGTATTTT.

The chain couples TRBV12-3 or TRBV12-4 to TRBJ1-1; D remains unclear. V was pared by 2 bases and J by 7 bases, with 11 bases between. The CDR3 sequence is 13 residues long. The DNA for the CDR3 is TGTGCCAGCAGTTTAAAAAGCCTGATTGAAGCTTTCTTT. It codes for CASSLKSLIEAFF.